This T cell receptor (beta chain) derives from a study of pediatric ulcerative colitis. General study results and limits: Blood-rectal clonal overlap within each person was significantly higher in ulcerative colitis patients than controls. A couple of rectal clonotypes were found only in ulcerative colitis patients, all of them.

Clones were sequenced by immunoSEQ multiplex PCR, and TCRdb holds only the in-frame ones, with some missing. The sample includes about 64,000 clones, 70% to 80% of them seen just once. As regards this clone: Its antigen is currently unknown.

The sample was blood. The sequence derives from a boy between 10 and 17 years old with moderate ulcerative colitis.

The DNA for the CDR3 is TGTGCCAGCAGTTCCGGACACGAGTCCTACGAGCAGTACTTC. Its protein is CASSSGHESYEQYF. The V call is TRBV2, the J call TRBJ2-7; D possibly corresponds to TRBD1 (5 bases). Trimming removed 5 bases at V and 1 base at J, with 12 bases between. Germline V CDR1 and CDR2: SNHLY, FYNNEI. CDR3 length equals 14 residues.